A selection of T cell receptor beta chains follows, all from one sample in a study of cytomegalovirus exposure and HLA in healthy donors. The method was immunoSEQ multiplex PCR; TCRdb's version includes in-frame clones alone and lacks a portion of them. The table lists about 170,000 clones, 80% of them singletons. The specimen sequenced was PBMCs. These receptors were collected from a male donor in good health and CMV-seronegative. The CDR3 runs from the conserved cysteine through the conserved F or W. Fields, in order: V gene, D gene, clone size, J gene, CDR3 DNA, CDR3 protein. D genes are given only for firm matches. Only part of the rows carry a size: once, few, many, or a class if the clone is expanded.

V gene: TRBV29-1
D gene: TRBD1
clone size: -
J gene: TRBJ2-1
CDR3 DNA: TGCAGCGTTGCCGGGACAGGGATGAGTAATGAGCAGTTCTTC
CDR3 protein: CSVAGTGMSNEQFF

V gene: TRBV16
D gene: TRBD2
clone size: -
J gene: TRBJ2-1
CDR3 DNA: TGTGCCAGCAGCCGGGCGGGACTAGCGGGGGCGAGCTCCTACAATGAGCAGTTCTTC
CDR3 protein: CASSRAGLAGASSYNEQFF

V gene: TRBV4-3
D gene: -
clone size: once
J gene: TRBJ1-5
CDR3 DNA: TGCGCCAGCAGCCAAGATGCGGGGGCGGGGGCGAATCAGCCCCAGCATTTT
CDR3 protein: CASSQDAGAGANQPQHF

V gene: TRBV27
D gene: TRBD1
clone size: -
J gene: TRBJ1-1
CDR3 DNA: TGTGCCAGCAGTTTGGTCAGGGGGCTCACTGAAGCTTTCTTT
CDR3 protein: CASSLVRGLTEAFF

V gene: TRBV2
D gene: TRBD1
clone size: -
J gene: TRBJ2-7
CDR3 DNA: TGTGCCAGCGGTCTCGACAGGGGGAACTACGAGCAGTACTTC
CDR3 protein: CASGLDRGNYEQYF

V gene: TRBV18
D gene: TRBD2
clone size: -
J gene: TRBJ2-3
CDR3 DNA: TGTGCCAGCTCAACCCGACTAGCGGGGGGGAACACAGATACGCAGTATTTT
CDR3 protein: CASSTRLAGGNTDTQYF

V gene: TRBV4-1
D gene: TRBD1
clone size: -
J gene: TRBJ2-7
CDR3 DNA: TGCGCCAGCAGCCCACGACAGGGCGAGCAGTACTTC
CDR3 protein: CASSPRQGEQYF

V gene: TRBV30
D gene: TRBD1
clone size: -
J gene: TRBJ2-2
CDR3 DNA: TGTGCCTGGAGGCAGGGGGCTAACACCGGGGAGCTGTTTTTT
CDR3 protein: CAWRQGANTGELFF

V gene: TRBV18
D gene: -
clone size: -
J gene: TRBJ1-5
CDR3 DNA: TGTGCCAGCTCACCACAATATGATCAGCCCCAGCATTTT
CDR3 protein: CASSPQYDQPQHF

V gene: TRBV29-1
D gene: -
clone size: -
J gene: TRBJ2-5
CDR3 DNA: TGCAGTTCTGGGACTCAGGGGGGAGAGACCCAGTACTTC
CDR3 protein: CSSGTQGGETQYF

V gene: TRBV15
D gene: TRBD1
clone size: -
J gene: TRBJ1-1
CDR3 DNA: TGTGCCTCAGAAAGGGGGACAGGGGACACTGAAGCTTTCTTT
CDR3 protein: CASERGTGDTEAFF

V gene: TRBV7-2
D gene: TRBD1
clone size: few
J gene: TRBJ1-1
CDR3 DNA: TGTGCCAGCAGCACCCGACAGGGGGTATATACTGAAGCTTTCTTT
CDR3 protein: CASSTRQGVYTEAFF

V gene: TRBV7-9
D gene: -
clone size: few
J gene: TRBJ1-1
CDR3 DNA: TGTGCCAGCAGCCGACTCACGGAAGAAGCTTTCTTT
CDR3 protein: CASSRLTEEAFF

V gene: TRBV5-1
D gene: -
clone size: -
J gene: TRBJ1-1
CDR3 DNA: TGCGCCAGCAGCCCAACCAGACGGAGGAGGGCCACTGAAGCTTTCTTT
CDR3 protein: CASSPTRRRRATEAFF

V gene: TRBV6-5
D gene: -
clone size: -
J gene: TRBJ1-3
CDR3 DNA: TGTGCCAGCAGTTACACCCACGGGGCTGGAAACACCATATATTTT
CDR3 protein: CASSYTHGAGNTIYF

V gene: TRBV10-3
D gene: -
clone size: -
J gene: TRBJ2-7
CDR3 DNA: TGTGCCATCAGTAGTGAGAGCTACGAGCAGTACTTC
CDR3 protein: CAISSESYEQYF

V gene: TRBV10-3
D gene: -
clone size: -
J gene: TRBJ1-5
CDR3 DNA: TGTGCCATCAGTGAGATTTACGGGGGGGCGCGAGGAAATCAGCCCCAGCATTTT
CDR3 protein: CAISEIYGGARGNQPQHF

V gene: TRBV5-1
D gene: TRBD1
clone size: -
J gene: TRBJ2-3
CDR3 DNA: TGCGCCAGCAGCAGGGACAGCTCCACAGATACGCAGTATTTT
CDR3 protein: CASSRDSSTDTQYF

V gene: TRBV29-1
D gene: TRBD1
clone size: -
J gene: TRBJ2-2
CDR3 DNA: TGCAGCGTTGTTTGGACAGGAAAGTACGGGGAGCTGTTTTTT
CDR3 protein: CSVVWTGKYGELFF

V gene: TRBV7-6
D gene: -
clone size: -
J gene: TRBJ2-7
CDR3 DNA: TGTGCCAGCAGCTTAGGGGAGGTAAACGAGCAGTACTTC
CDR3 protein: CASSLGEVNEQYF

V gene: TRBV5-6
D gene: TRBD1
clone size: -
J gene: TRBJ1-1
CDR3 DNA: TGTGCCAGCAACTATGATACAGGGGATGGCACTGAAGCTTTCTTT
CDR3 protein: CASNYDTGDGTEAFF

V gene: TRBV9
D gene: TRBD1
clone size: -
J gene: TRBJ2-7
CDR3 DNA: TGTGCCAGCAGCACAGGGGACCGCCGGGACGAGCAGTACTTC
CDR3 protein: CASSTGDRRDEQYF

V gene: TRBV4-2
D gene: TRBD2
clone size: -
J gene: TRBJ2-2
CDR3 DNA: TGTGCCAGCAGCCAAGGCGGGGGGAACACCGGGGAGCTGTTTTTT
CDR3 protein: CASSQGGGNTGELFF

V gene: TRBV19
D gene: -
clone size: -
J gene: TRBJ1-5
CDR3 DNA: TGTGCCAGTAGCCGGGACACCCCAAATCAGCCCCAGCATTTT
CDR3 protein: CASSRDTPNQPQHF

V gene: TRBV18
D gene: -
clone size: few
J gene: TRBJ1-4
CDR3 DNA: TGTGCCAGCTCAGCGACAGACGAAAAACTGTTTTTT
CDR3 protein: CASSATDEKLFF

V gene: TRBV16
D gene: -
clone size: -
J gene: TRBJ1-4
CDR3 DNA: TGTGCCAGCAGCCAAGGGAGGAATGAAAAACTGTTTTTT
CDR3 protein: CASSQGRNEKLFF

V gene: TRBV7-2
D gene: -
clone size: few
J gene: TRBJ2-2
CDR3 DNA: TGTGCCAGCAGCTTAGTTCGGAACACCGGGGAGCTGTTTTTT
CDR3 protein: CASSLVRNTGELFF

V gene: TRBV7-9
D gene: TRBD1
clone size: few
J gene: TRBJ1-1
CDR3 DNA: TGTGCCAGCAGTACACAAGGACAGGGGATAAGGACTGAAGCTTTCTTT
CDR3 protein: CASSTQGQGIRTEAFF

V gene: TRBV11-2
D gene: -
clone size: -
J gene: TRBJ1-5
CDR3 DNA: TGTGCCAGCAGCTCACAGGGTTACGGGCAGCCCCAGCATTTT
CDR3 protein: CASSSQGYGQPQHF

V gene: TRBV6-1
D gene: -
clone size: -
J gene: TRBJ2-7
CDR3 DNA: TGTGCCAGCAGCGCTCTAGGGCGGGGAACCTACGAGCAGTACTTC
CDR3 protein: CASSALGRGTYEQYF

V gene: TRBV6-5
D gene: TRBD2
clone size: once
J gene: TRBJ2-1
CDR3 DNA: TGTGCCAGCAGAGAAAGCGGGAGCTTTAAGCAGTTCTTC
CDR3 protein: CASRESGSFKQFF

V gene: TRBV11-2
D gene: -
clone size: once
J gene: TRBJ2-2
CDR3 DNA: TGTGCCAGCAGCCAGATCATGGGGAGCACCGGGGAGCTGTTTTTT
CDR3 protein: CASSQIMGSTGELFF

V gene: TRBV9
D gene: -
clone size: -
J gene: TRBJ1-5
CDR3 DNA: TGTGCCAGCAGCGTAGATGGGGGGTATCAGCCCCAGCATTTT
CDR3 protein: CASSVDGGYQPQHF

V gene: TRBV7-9
D gene: -
clone size: -
J gene: TRBJ2-2
CDR3 DNA: TGTGCCAGCAGCTTAGCGAGGACAGTCGGGGAGCTGTTTTTT
CDR3 protein: CASSLARTVGELFF

V gene: TRBV9
D gene: -
clone size: -
J gene: TRBJ1-2
CDR3 DNA: TGTGCCAGCAGCGCCCGCAGGGGTGGCTACACCTTC
CDR3 protein: CASSARRGGYTF

V gene: TRBV18
D gene: -
clone size: -
J gene: TRBJ2-7
CDR3 DNA: TGTGCCAGCTCACCGGCGGGCCGTCCCTACGAGCAGTACTTC
CDR3 protein: CASSPAGRPYEQYF

V gene: TRBV7-6
D gene: -
clone size: -
J gene: TRBJ2-1
CDR3 DNA: TGTGCCAGCAGCCCCGTTATGACAGTCCGTGAGCAGTTCTTC
CDR3 protein: CASSPVMTVREQFF

V gene: TRBV2
D gene: -
clone size: -
J gene: TRBJ1-1
CDR3 DNA: TGTGCCAGCAGTGAAGGGCAGGGCTTTGAAGCTTTCTTT
CDR3 protein: CASSEGQGFEAFF

V gene: TRBV6-5
D gene: -
clone size: -
J gene: TRBJ1-5
CDR3 DNA: TGTGCCAGCAGTTACGGGACTCCAGAGGGGTGGCCCCAGCATTTT
CDR3 protein: CASSYGTPEGWPQHF

V gene: TRBV6-4
D gene: -
clone size: -
J gene: TRBJ2-1
CDR3 DNA: TGTGCCAGCAGTGACTCGAGGTCCCCCTACAATGAGCAGTTCTTC
CDR3 protein: CASSDSRSPYNEQFF

V gene: TRBV6-5
D gene: TRBD1
clone size: -
J gene: TRBJ2-5
CDR3 DNA: TGTGCCAGCAGGACAGGGTCGCGGGTCAGCCGTCAGTACTTC
CDR3 protein: CASRTGSRVSRQYF

V gene: TRBV4-1
D gene: -
clone size: -
J gene: TRBJ2-5
CDR3 DNA: TGCGCCAGCAGCCCCCCGGGGCAAGAGACCCAGTACTTC
CDR3 protein: CASSPPGQETQYF

V gene: TRBV7-6
D gene: -
clone size: -
J gene: TRBJ2-6
CDR3 DNA: TGTGCCAGCAGCCCTTCTACAGGGACCCTCTCTGGGGCCAACGTCCTGACTTTC
CDR3 protein: CASSPSTGTLSGANVLTF

V gene: TRBV30
D gene: TRBD1
clone size: -
J gene: TRBJ1-1
CDR3 DNA: TGTGCCTGGACCTCAACAGGGGGCACTGAAGCTTTCTTT
CDR3 protein: CAWTSTGGTEAFF

V gene: TRBV6-5
D gene: -
clone size: -
J gene: TRBJ2-5
CDR3 DNA: TGTGCCAGCAGTTACTCATCAGGCGGGGAGACCCAGTACTTC
CDR3 protein: CASSYSSGGETQYF

V gene: TRBV5-4
D gene: -
clone size: -
J gene: TRBJ1-5
CDR3 DNA: TGTGCCAGCAGCCTGGACGGTCAGCCCCAGCATTTT
CDR3 protein: CASSLDGQPQHF

V gene: TRBV10-1
D gene: -
clone size: -
J gene: TRBJ1-5
CDR3 DNA: TGCGCCAGCAGTGCATCAGGGGACAATCAGCCCCAGCATTTT
CDR3 protein: CASSASGDNQPQHF